The 20 T cell receptor beta chains listed next were all sequenced from one sample in a study of regulatory T cells in long-lasting Graves disease. Stated time point: newly diagnosed GD, antithyroid drugs for less than 3 months. PBMC-extracted RNA yielded the TCR library. Through Arm-PCR of CDR3 regions and iRepertoire HTBI primers, TCR beta libraries were built. TCRdb re-called the multiplex PCR reads through MiXCR, storing one row per CDR3 protein. The sample contains approximately 300,000 distinct CDR3 sequences, 18% of which appear only once. The sample was peripheral blood mononuclear cells (PBMCs), taken at new diagnosis, from a patient treated with antithyroid drugs. The source is a female donor with Graves disease.

This clonotype was counted many times. The chain is built from TRBV19 and TRBJ2-7; the D gene is possibly TRBD2 (6 bases). This CDR3 region has 15 residues. Germline V gene data show CDR1 as LNHDA and CDR2 as SQIVND (reference sequence). Trimming took off 4 bases at V and 3 bases at J, with 16 bases between the two ends. CDR3 in DNA: TGTGCCAGTAGTAAGGACTACCACGCTAGCTACGAGCAGTACTTC. Protein sequence: CASSKDYHASYEQYF.

In this sample, this clonotype turned up a few times. The chain uses TRBV5-5 and TRBJ2-1; D is uncertain. CDR1 is SGHKS and CDR2 is YYEKEE in the germline V gene (reference sequence). The V end lost 0 bases, the J end lost 3 bases, and 7 bases lay between the germline ends. The CDR3 loop spans 14 amino acids. Here the CDR3 reads CASSLDVIYNEQFF. The CDR3 DNA reads TGTGCCAGCAGCTTGGATGTCATCTACAATGAGCAGTTCTTC.

This clonotype was observed a few times. This sequence joins TRBV19 and TRBJ2-4; the D gene is possibly TRBD1 (6 bases). Trimming shortened V by 8 bases and J by 9 bases, and 17 bases separated the two germline ends. Per the germline V gene, CDR1 is LNHDA and CDR2 is SQIVND (reference sequence). The CDR3 has 13 residues. The CDR3 region is CASGSTGRGIQYF. CDR3 nucleotide sequence: TGTGCCAGTGGATCGACAGGACGGGGCATTCAGTACTTC. The variable domain in full, completed from reference TRBV19 and TRBJ2-4, reads DGGITQSPKYLFRKEGQNVTLSCEQNLNHDAMYWYRQDPGQGLRLIYYSQIVNDFQKGDIAEGYSVSREKKESFPLTVTSAQKNPTAFYLCASGSTGRGIQYFGAGTRLSVL.

V gene TRBV6-2 or TRBV6-3 combines with J gene TRBJ2-5; 8 bases fit TRBD1. Losses at the gene ends were 2 bases for V and 2 bases for J; bases not matched to a gene: 7. Per the germline V gene, CDR1 is MNHEY and CDR2 is SVGEGT. The CDR3 contains 16 residues. DNA for the CDR3: TGTGCCAGCAGTTACCCCAGGGGGCTGAATCAAGAGACCCAGTACTTC. This sequence encodes CASSYPRGLNQETQYF.

A remark on this clonotype: This may be a read error, as it is one base from a much larger clone. The CDR3 protein is CANSTRTGKYSEAFF. The CDR3 nucleotides read TGTGCCAACAGCACCCGGACAGGAAAGTATTCTGAAGCTTTCTTT. The V and J genes are TRBV7-9 and TRBJ1-1, with 7 bases lining up with TRBD1. The CDR3 totals 15 residues. Germline values: CDR1 SEHNR, CDR2 FQNEAQ (reference sequence).

This clonotype was detected only a few times. The CDR3 is CASSENRGQAQYF. CDR3 DNA sequence: TGCGCCAGCAGTGAGAATAGGGGACAGGCGCAGTATTTT. The V gene is TRBV10-2, the J gene TRBJ2-3; 8 bases align to TRBD1. Per the germline V gene, CDR1 is WSHSY and CDR2 is SAAADI. The CDR3 has 13 amino acids. V gave up 2 bases and J gave up 10 bases; unmatched junction bases: 5.

In this sample, this clonotype turned up many times. This chain connects TRBV5-1 to TRBJ2-7, with TRBD2 identical over 10 bases. Trimming at V came to 4 bases and at J to 2 bases, leaving 6 bases not matched to a gene. The CDR3 spans 15 residues. The germline V gene has CDR1 SGHRS and CDR2 YFSETQ. The CDR3 spells CASSPGLAQPYEQYF. Written as DNA, the CDR3 is TGCGCCAGCAGCCCGGGACTAGCGCAACCCTACGAGCAGTACTTC.

This clonotype has at least ten counts. A junction end diverges from the germline sequence, so it may reflect a read error. This rearrangement joins TRBV7-7 to TRBJ2-1; D is ambiguous. The length of the CDR3 is 14 residues. Germline values: CDR1 SSHAT, CDR2 FNYEAQ (reference sequence). For the CDR3, the DNA is TGTGCTAGCAGCTTATGGCAGAAAGACAATGAGCAGTTCTTC. Translation gives CASSLWQKDNEQFF.

This clonotype was counted only a few times. This chain connects TRBV6-1 to TRBJ2-7; D might be TRBD1 or TRBD2, each matching 7 bases. The ends were cut back, 0 bases at V and 7 bases at J, with 13 bases in the middle. The CDR3 covers 14 residues. Per germline, CDR1 MNHNS and CDR2 SASEGT. This CDR3 reads CASSEAVRGGEQYF. In DNA, the CDR3 is TGTGCCAGCAGTGAAGCCGTCAGGGGGGGAGAGCAGTACTTC.

This clonotype was observed at least ten times. The rearrangement links TRBV12-3 or TRBV12-4 to TRBJ1-1; D gene unclear. There are 13 residues in the CDR3. V dropped 3 bases and J dropped 3 bases, with 8 bases sitting between them. CDR3 bases: TGTGCCAGCAGTTTGAGCTGGGACACTGAAGCTTTCTTT. This translates into CASSLSWDTEAFF.

This clonotype was counted many times. J is TRBJ2-1 and V is TRBV5-8, with unresolved D. The V gene's germline CDR1 is SGHTS and CDR2 YDEGEE. The V end was cut by 1 base, the J end by 9 bases, with 8 bases between. The CDR3 covers 12 residues. This CDR3 reads CASSLTATEQFF. In DNA, the CDR3 is TGTGCCAGCAGCTTGACTGCGACTGAGCAGTTCTTC.

This clonotype was observed at least ten times. CDR3 residues: CATPTGSGSLANEQFF. CDR3 in DNA: TGTGCCACCCCGACAGGGAGCGGGAGCCTTGCCAATGAGCAGTTCTTC. The V gene is TRBV6-2 or TRBV6-3, the J gene TRBJ2-1; D possibly corresponds to TRBD2 (8 bases). Germline-derived CDR1 and CDR2 are MNHEY and SVGEGT. V was clipped by 10 bases and J by 6 bases, with 25 bases between them. CDR3 length: 16 amino acids.

This clonotype has a count of ten or more. The chain couples TRBV20-1 to TRBJ2-5, with D maybe TRBD2 (5 bases). The V gene's germline CDR1 is DFQATT and CDR2 SNEGSKA (reference sequence). The ends were cut back, 7 bases at V and 1 base at J, with 13 bases in the middle. The CDR3 covers 13 residues. CDR3 protein: CSVPGGIQETQYF. The CDR3 nucleotides are TGCAGTGTCCCCGGAGGTATCCAAGAGACCCAGTACTTC.

This clonotype was observed at least ten times. The chain uses TRBV20-1 and TRBJ2-3, with 7 bases identical to TRBD2. The V segment lost 3 bases and the J segment 2 bases; nucleotides outside the gene matches: 8. CDR1 DFQATT and CDR2 SNEGSKA come from the germline V gene (reference sequence). This CDR3 spans 15 amino acids. The CDR3, as DNA: TGCAGTGCTAGTCGGGCAGCGGGACCCACAGATACGCAGTATTTT. Amino acid sequence: CSASRAAGPTDTQYF.

There are a few counts of this clonotype. Mismatch with germline at one junction end may stem from a read error. The gene calls are TRBV7-7 and TRBJ2-1, with 9 bases matching TRBD2. Germline values: CDR1 SSHAT, CDR2 FNYEAQ (reference sequence). This CDR3 comprises 15 residues. CDR3 nucleotide sequence: TGTGCTAGCAGCTATTTAGCGGGAGTGGACAATGAGCAGTTCTTC. Translated: CASSYLAGVDNEQFF.

The sample holds many counts of this clonotype. The chain couples TRBV30 to TRBJ1-2, with D unresolved. CDR3 length: 12 amino acids. Germline-derived CDR1 and CDR2 are GTSNPN and SVGIG (reference sequence). The V end was cut by 2 bases, the J end by 4 bases, with 8 bases between. This CDR3 reads CAWSSAVYGYTF. The DNA for the CDR3 is TGTGCCTGGAGTTCGGCAGTCTATGGCTACACCTTC. The variable domain in full, with the rest retrieved from reference TRBV30 and TRBJ1-2, is SQTIHQWPATLVQPVGSPLSLECTVEGTSNPNLYWYRQAAGRGLQLLFYSVGIGQISSEVPQNLSASRPQDRQFILSSKKLLLSDSGFYLCAWSSAVYGYTFGSGTRLTVV.

This clonotype was seen only once. The rearrangement joins TRBV7-9 to TRBJ1-2; no reliable D call. The V end was cut by 4 bases, the J end by 1 base, with 10 bases between. CDR1 is SEHNR, CDR2 FQNEAQ, per germline (reference sequence). CDR3 length: 14 amino acids. The CDR3 spells CASSSGLFNYGYTF. CDR3 nucleotides: TGTGCCAGCAGCTCTGGACTTTTTAACTATGGCTACACCTTC.

This clonotype occurred many times. The chain carries TRBV4-1 and TRBJ2-5, with 13 bases fitting TRBD2. The CDR3 loop spans 19 amino acids. The J segment lost 4 bases and the V segment lost 3 bases, leaving 14 bases of the junction unmatched. In germline, CDR1 is MGHRA, CDR2 YSYEKL. The CDR3 DNA reads TGCGCCAGCAGCCAGAAGCCACTAGCGGGAGGGCCATTTAGAGAGACCCAGTACTTC. Translating it yields CASSQKPLAGGPFRETQYF.

The gene calls are TRBV7-9 and TRBJ1-6; D call uncertain. CDR1 is SEHNR and CDR2 is FQNEAQ in the germline V gene (reference sequence). This CDR3 is 14 amino acids long. V shed 5 bases and J shed 7 bases, with 12 bases lying between them. The DNA of the CDR3 is TGTGCCAGCAGCCTCTGGACCGAGAATTCACCCCTCCACTTT. It yields the protein CASSLWTENSPLHF. Complete variable domain (other parts from reference TRBV7-9 and TRBJ1-6): DTGVSQNPRHKITKRGQNVTFRCDPISEHNRLYWYRQTLGQGPEFLTYFQNEAQLEKSRLLSDRFSAERPKGSFSTLEIQRTEQGDSAMYLCASSLWTENSPLHFGNGTRLTVT.

Turning to this clonotype: A clone one base away is much larger, so this may be a read error. The V call is TRBV5-1, the J call TRBJ2-1; D remains ambiguous. V gave up 4 bases and J gave up 8 bases, with 16 bases separating them. Germline V gives CDR1 SGHRS, CDR2 YFSETQ. The CDR3 totals 14 residues. This CDR3 reads CASSHLRVSDEQFF. The CDR3 coding sequence is TGCGCCAGCAGCCACCTTCGTGTTTCGGATGAGCAGTTCTTC.